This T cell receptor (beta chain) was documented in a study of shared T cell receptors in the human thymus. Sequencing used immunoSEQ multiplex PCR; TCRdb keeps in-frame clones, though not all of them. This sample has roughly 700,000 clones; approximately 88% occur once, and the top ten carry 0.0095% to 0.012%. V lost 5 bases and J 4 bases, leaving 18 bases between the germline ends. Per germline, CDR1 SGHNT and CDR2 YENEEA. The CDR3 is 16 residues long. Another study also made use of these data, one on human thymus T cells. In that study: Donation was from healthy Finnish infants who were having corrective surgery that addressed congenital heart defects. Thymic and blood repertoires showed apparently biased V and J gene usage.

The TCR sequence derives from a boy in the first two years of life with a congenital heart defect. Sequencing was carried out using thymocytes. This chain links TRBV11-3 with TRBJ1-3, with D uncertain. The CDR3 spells CASSPLPGVPGNTIYF. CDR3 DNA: TGTGCCAGCAGCCCCCTCCCCGGGGTACCGGGAAACACCATATATTTT.